This is a list of T cell receptor beta chains from one sample in a study of CD8 T cells in Susac syndrome. TCRdb processed the immunoSEQ multiplex PCR reads anew with MiXCR; each CDR3 protein has one entry. The sample shows 100,000 to 150,000 distinct CDR3 sequences, 85% to 95% of them seen only once. Input material: CD4+ T cells from PBMCs. Every receptor here comes from a human donor with multiple sclerosis. Each CDR3 is given with its conserved first and last residue. The order of the fields is V gene, D gene, CDR3 protein. D genes are given only for firm matches.

>TRBV12-3/TRBV12-4|.
CASSFGGNSVGEQYF
>TRBV7-9|.
CASSSPGDWEKLFF
>TRBV5-1|TRBD1
CASSLAGGQGYNEQFF
>TRBV2|.
CASSGTSKSGNQPQHF
>TRBV10-3|TRBD1
CAIRDREETQYF
>TRBV20-1|.
CSAGQGGTEAFF
>TRBV20-1|.
CSARDPRQLEAFF
>TRBV19|TRBD2
CASSIGAGGHNEQFF
>TRBV14|.
CASSQDRGAGNTIYF
>TRBV12-3/TRBV12-4|.
CASSGTVNTEAFF
>TRBV7-3|TRBD1
CASSNSGQGYGETQYF
>TRBV7-3|.
CASSPQSWGAYNEQYF
>TRBV6-6|.
CASSYSANGELFF
>TRBV12-3/TRBV12-4|.
CASSFVRGLGNQPQHF
>TRBV15|.
CATSREQGSYEQYF
>TRBV2|.
CASSIYEQYF
>TRBV25-1|.
CASRPPSGSGANVLTF
>TRBV30|.
CAWSTRWRSQETQYF
>TRBV27|TRBD1
CASRQNYRDSYGYTF
>TRBV2|TRBD2
CASSEPHPAGGRNEQFF
>TRBV19|TRBD1
CASSRTGRYTEAFF
>TRBV10-3|.
CAISESGWFDPYF
>TRBV7-2|.
CASSPWGGSPANYGYTF
>TRBV7-3|TRBD1
CASSSGGLGGEQYF
>TRBV7-3|.
CASRVSQGAGEQYF
>TRBV7-9|.
CASSVLPNTEAFF
>TRBV7-2|.
CASSVGGTKNIQYF
>TRBV6-2/TRBV6-3|.
CASSHGGVKETQYF
>TRBV6-1|.
CASSKIQGFAGANVLTF
>TRBV12-3/TRBV12-4|.
CASSLQLVYEQYF
>TRBV6-5|.
CASSWTQGNQPQHF
>TRBV24-1|.
CATSDFHRADTQYF
>TRBV4-3|.
CASSQDSGNTGELFF
>TRBV5-4|.
CASSLRGWGNEQFF
>TRBV2|.
CASRHAGRVETQYF
>TRBV27|TRBD2
CASSASGTRVLAADTQYF
>TRBV2|.
CASSDASPNSPLHF
>TRBV19|TRBD1
CASSSSRDRENTGELFF
>TRBV9|.
CASERTGNPEAFF
>TRBV10-3|TRBD1
CAIKPGTGETQYF
>TRBV5-8|TRBD1
CASSRGDRESQPQHF
>TRBV7-2|TRBD1
CASSLAGQSYEQYF
>TRBV7-9|.
CASSFGGLNTEAFF
>TRBV28|.
CASGRAATYEQYF
>TRBV5-1|.
CASSLEKIYNEQFF
>TRBV29-1|TRBD1
CSVAQRGTASYEQYF